This TCR beta chain stems from a study of T cell responses to AZD1222 COVID-19 vaccine. Overall study results and limits: Along spike, vaccine-associated CD4 TCRs were found throughout, with dominance at 160-218 and 743-854.

A note on this clone: Its antigen is undetermined.

Here immunoSEQ multiplex PCR was the method, and the copy in TCRdb shows in-frame clones only, minus some. In the table there are more than 100,000 clones, roughly 90% of which are singletons. This receptor was obtained from an adult in good health. The sequences come from peripheral blood, collected on day 0 of AZD1222 vaccination.

The CDR3 coding sequence is TGTGCCATCAGTGTGGGGACAGGGGGCGTAAATGAAAAACTGTTTTTT. It codes for CAISVGTGGVNEKLFF. The chain links TRBV10-3 to TRBJ1-4; 12 bases align to TRBD1. Trimming took 4 bases from V and 5 from J; bases not matched to a gene: 5. Germline CDR1 ENHRY, CDR2 SYGVKD. This CDR3 has 16 residues.